This is a list of T cell receptor beta chains from one sample in a study of memory CD4+ T cells and cytomegalovirus serostatus. The method was immunoSEQ multiplex PCR; TCRdb's version includes in-frame clones alone and lacks a portion of them. The sample gives 40,000 to 55,000 clones, roughly four fifths of which show up once; roughly 1.2% is in the top ten. The sample consisted of memory CD4+ T cells from blood. The receptors here all came from an adult in good health and CMV-seropositive. Both conserved end residues are part of each CDR3. Each record gives: V gene, clone size, J gene, D gene, CDR3 protein, CDR3 DNA. A D gene is named only where the DNA matches it firmly. Clone size is shown for a subset of rows, as once, few, many or a class of expanded clone.

V gene: TRBV25-1
clone size: .
J gene: TRBJ2-1
D gene: .
CDR3 protein: CASSDPGNPYNEQFF
CDR3 DNA: TGTGCCAGCAGTGACCCAGGGAACCCCTACAATGAGCAGTTCTTC

V gene: TRBV7-2
clone size: few
J gene: TRBJ2-3
D gene: .
CDR3 protein: CASSSQPGRSDTQYF
CDR3 DNA: TGTGCCAGCAGCTCACAGCCTGGGCGATCAGATACGCAGTATTTT

V gene: TRBV29-1
clone size: .
J gene: TRBJ2-7
D gene: .
CDR3 protein: CSVLLSGLYYEQYF
CDR3 DNA: TGCAGCGTGCTCCTCTCGGGGTTATACTACGAGCAGTACTTC

V gene: TRBV4-3
clone size: .
J gene: TRBJ2-7
D gene: .
CDR3 protein: CASSQDKGAQYF
CDR3 DNA: TGCGCCAGCAGCCAGGACAAGGGAGCGCAGTACTTC

V gene: TRBV7-9
clone size: .
J gene: TRBJ2-7
D gene: .
CDR3 protein: CASSPARGAEAYEQYF
CDR3 DNA: TGTGCCAGCAGTCCCGCGAGGGGGGCCGAGGCCTACGAGCAGTACTTC

V gene: TRBV10-3
clone size: .
J gene: TRBJ1-4
D gene: .
CDR3 protein: CAISVSVVEKLFF
CDR3 DNA: TGTGCCATCAGTGTCTCCGTAGTTGAAAAACTGTTTTTT

V gene: TRBV7-9
clone size: .
J gene: TRBJ2-1
D gene: TRBD2
CDR3 protein: CASSLALAGGSDNEQFF
CDR3 DNA: TGTGCCAGCAGCTTAGCATTGGCGGGGGGGTCGGACAATGAGCAGTTCTTC

V gene: TRBV7-8
clone size: .
J gene: TRBJ1-3
D gene: .
CDR3 protein: CASSLVGYGNTIYF
CDR3 DNA: TGTGCCAGCAGCTTGGTGGGATACGGAAACACCATATATTTT

V gene: TRBV11-3
clone size: .
J gene: TRBJ2-5
D gene: TRBD2
CDR3 protein: CASSRGLAENQETQYF
CDR3 DNA: TGTGCCAGCAGCCGAGGACTAGCGGAGAACCAAGAGACCCAGTACTTC

V gene: TRBV5-1
clone size: .
J gene: TRBJ1-1
D gene: .
CDR3 protein: CASSDLMNTEAFF
CDR3 DNA: TGCGCCAGTTCGGACTTGATGAACACTGAAGCTTTCTTT

V gene: TRBV5-1
clone size: .
J gene: TRBJ2-4
D gene: TRBD2
CDR3 protein: CASSLDGEGNIQYF
CDR3 DNA: TGCGCCAGCAGCTTGGACGGGGAGGGAAACATTCAGTACTTC

V gene: TRBV2
clone size: few
J gene: TRBJ1-1
D gene: .
CDR3 protein: CASFPRNTEAFF
CDR3 DNA: TGTGCCAGCTTCCCCAGGAACACTGAAGCTTTCTTT

V gene: TRBV7-9
clone size: .
J gene: TRBJ1-1
D gene: .
CDR3 protein: CASSLVTGFEAFF
CDR3 DNA: TGTGCCAGCAGCTTAGTAACAGGGTTTGAAGCTTTCTTT

V gene: TRBV4-2
clone size: many
J gene: TRBJ2-1
D gene: .
CDR3 protein: CASSQRKGDSSYNEQFF
CDR3 DNA: TGTGCCAGCAGCCAAAGGAAGGGAGACAGCTCCTACAATGAGCAGTTCTTC

V gene: TRBV19
clone size: .
J gene: TRBJ1-4
D gene: .
CDR3 protein: CASEDPGRTNEKLFF
CDR3 DNA: TGTGCCAGTGAGGATCCGGGACGGACTAATGAAAAACTGTTTTTT

V gene: TRBV19
clone size: .
J gene: TRBJ2-5
D gene: .
CDR3 protein: CASSIDSRVGQETQYF
CDR3 DNA: TGTGCCAGTAGTATAGATTCCAGGGTGGGCCAAGAGACCCAGTACTTC

V gene: TRBV7-8
clone size: once
J gene: TRBJ1-1
D gene: .
CDR3 protein: CASGMRARGTEAFF
CDR3 DNA: TGTGCCAGCGGGATGAGGGCGCGCGGCACTGAAGCTTTCTTT

V gene: TRBV10-3
clone size: .
J gene: TRBJ2-3
D gene: .
CDR3 protein: CAIRTGTSTDTQYF
CDR3 DNA: TGTGCCATCCGGACCGGGACTAGCACAGATACGCAGTATTTT

V gene: TRBV4-1
clone size: few
J gene: TRBJ1-2
D gene: .
CDR3 protein: CASSQDHGTYGYTF
CDR3 DNA: TGCGCCAGCAGCCAAGATCACGGGACCTATGGCTACACCTTC

V gene: TRBV4-2
clone size: .
J gene: TRBJ1-5
D gene: .
CDR3 protein: CASSLNLDQPQHF
CDR3 DNA: TGTGCCAGCAGCCTCAACCTCGACCAGCCCCAGCATTTT

V gene: TRBV2
clone size: once
J gene: TRBJ2-6
D gene: .
CDR3 protein: CASSVLWRQASSRTASSGANVLTF
CDR3 DNA: TGTGCCAGCAGTGTGTTATGGCGACAGGCCAGTTCCAGAACCGCAAGCTCTGGGGCCAACGTCCTGACTTTC

V gene: TRBV19
clone size: .
J gene: TRBJ1-2
D gene: TRBD1
CDR3 protein: CASSMAGGLGYTF
CDR3 DNA: TGTGCCAGTAGTATGGCAGGGGGCCTGGGCTACACCTTC

V gene: TRBV11-3
clone size: .
J gene: TRBJ2-2
D gene: .
CDR3 protein: CASSRAGIAGTGELFF
CDR3 DNA: TGTGCCAGCAGCCGAGCCGGGATCGCGGGCACCGGGGAGCTGTTTTTT

V gene: TRBV7-9
clone size: few
J gene: TRBJ1-1
D gene: .
CDR3 protein: CASSLWADLNTEAFF
CDR3 DNA: TGTGCCAGCAGCCTCTGGGCAGATCTCAACACTGAAGCTTTCTTT

V gene: TRBV5-1
clone size: .
J gene: TRBJ2-1
D gene: .
CDR3 protein: CATRQRGANEQFF
CDR3 DNA: TGCGCCACCCGCCAAAGGGGGGCTAATGAGCAGTTCTTC

V gene: TRBV14
clone size: few
J gene: TRBJ1-3
D gene: .
CDR3 protein: CASSQDRGELNTIYF
CDR3 DNA: TGTGCCAGCAGCCAAGATCGAGGGGAGTTAAACACCATATATTTT

V gene: TRBV28
clone size: .
J gene: TRBJ1-2
D gene: .
CDR3 protein: CASSFSHYGYTF
CDR3 DNA: TGTGCCAGCAGTTTTAGTCACTATGGCTACACCTTC

V gene: TRBV6-5
clone size: once
J gene: TRBJ1-2
D gene: .
CDR3 protein: CASSWGGGFGYTF
CDR3 DNA: TGTGCCAGCAGTTGGGGAGGGGGATTTGGCTACACCTTC

V gene: TRBV19
clone size: .
J gene: TRBJ2-5
D gene: TRBD1
CDR3 protein: CASSIGQGFAELAAQYF
CDR3 DNA: TGTGCCAGTAGTATTGGACAGGGGTTTGCAGAGCTCGCGGCCCAGTACTTC

V gene: TRBV7-8
clone size: few
J gene: TRBJ2-5
D gene: .
CDR3 protein: CASSLEGGRQETQYF
CDR3 DNA: TGTGCCAGCAGCTTAGAGGGGGGACGCCAAGAGACCCAGTACTTC

V gene: TRBV18
clone size: .
J gene: TRBJ2-3
D gene: .
CDR3 protein: CASSLLQESTDTQYF
CDR3 DNA: TGTGCCAGCTCGCTCCTACAGGAAAGCACAGATACGCAGTATTTT

V gene: TRBV6-4
clone size: .
J gene: TRBJ2-3
D gene: TRBD2
CDR3 protein: CASSAGASGADTQYF
CDR3 DNA: TGTGCCAGCAGTGCTGGGGCTAGCGGGGCCGATACGCAGTATTTT

V gene: TRBV9
clone size: .
J gene: TRBJ2-3
D gene: .
CDR3 protein: CASSVEVAAYTDTQYF
CDR3 DNA: TGTGCCAGCAGCGTAGAGGTAGCGGCTTACACAGATACGCAGTATTTT

V gene: TRBV28
clone size: .
J gene: TRBJ1-5
D gene: .
CDR3 protein: CAANRDFNRPQHF
CDR3 DNA: TGTGCCGCGAACAGGGATTTCAATCGGCCCCAGCATTTT

V gene: TRBV6-4
clone size: .
J gene: TRBJ2-5
D gene: TRBD2
CDR3 protein: CASSDSAGGRQETQYF
CDR3 DNA: TGTGCCAGCAGTGACTCCGCGGGGGGGCGTCAAGAGACCCAGTACTTC

V gene: TRBV18
clone size: .
J gene: TRBJ2-3
D gene: .
CDR3 protein: CASSPLTDSSTDTQYF
CDR3 DNA: TGTGCCAGCTCACCATTGACTGATTCTAGCACAGATACGCAGTATTTT

V gene: TRBV19
clone size: .
J gene: TRBJ2-7
D gene: .
CDR3 protein: CASSIGQGESYEQYF
CDR3 DNA: TGTGCCAGTAGTATTGGGCAGGGCGAGTCCTACGAGCAGTACTTT

V gene: TRBV5-1
clone size: .
J gene: TRBJ1-1
D gene: .
CDR3 protein: CASSFGPTPNTEAFF
CDR3 DNA: TGCGCCAGCAGCTTCGGCCCGACCCCGAACACTGAAGCTTTCTTT

V gene: TRBV6-5
clone size: once
J gene: TRBJ2-3
D gene: .
CDR3 protein: CASSSRRDTQYF
CDR3 DNA: TGTGCCAGCAGTTCCCGTCGAGATACGCAGTATTTT

V gene: TRBV28
clone size: .
J gene: TRBJ2-5
D gene: .
CDR3 protein: CASSLRGWDTTGQETQYF
CDR3 DNA: TGTGCCAGCAGTCTAAGAGGTTGGGACACCACCGGACAAGAGACCCAGTACTTC

V gene: TRBV11-3
clone size: .
J gene: TRBJ2-3
D gene: .
CDR3 protein: CASSLVAGGTQYF
CDR3 DNA: TGTGCCAGCAGCTTAGTGGCCGGAGGTACGCAGTATTTT

V gene: TRBV2
clone size: .
J gene: TRBJ2-2
D gene: .
CDR3 protein: CASSEHLSGELFF
CDR3 DNA: TGTGCCAGCAGTGAACATCTCTCCGGGGAGCTGTTTTTT

V gene: TRBV5-6
clone size: few
J gene: TRBJ2-1
D gene: .
CDR3 protein: CASSFWWGAYNEQFF
CDR3 DNA: TGTGCCAGCAGCTTTTGGTGGGGGGCTTACAATGAGCAGTTCTTC

V gene: TRBV25-1
clone size: once
J gene: TRBJ2-1
D gene: TRBD2
CDR3 protein: CASSPRGLAVYNEQFF
CDR3 DNA: TGTGCCAGCAGCCCCCGGGGACTAGCGGTTTACAATGAGCAGTTCTTC

V gene: TRBV5-1
clone size: .
J gene: TRBJ1-2
D gene: .
CDR3 protein: CASSPQTAPDGYTF
CDR3 DNA: TGCGCCAGCAGCCCTCAAACGGCTCCTGATGGCTACACCTTC

V gene: TRBV4-2
clone size: .
J gene: TRBJ2-7
D gene: .
CDR3 protein: CASSQDRGADSYEQYF
CDR3 DNA: TGTGCCAGCAGCCAAGATAGGGGGGCCGACTCCTACGAGCAGTACTTC

V gene: TRBV10-1
clone size: .
J gene: TRBJ1-2
D gene: .
CDR3 protein: CASSERQKDYGYTF
CDR3 DNA: TGCGCCAGCAGTGAGAGACAGAAAGACTATGGCTACACCTTC

V gene: TRBV5-4
clone size: .
J gene: TRBJ2-3
D gene: .
CDR3 protein: CASSQVDTQYF
CDR3 DNA: TGTGCCAGCAGCCAGGTAGATACGCAGTATTTT

V gene: TRBV11-2
clone size: .
J gene: TRBJ2-5
D gene: TRBD1
CDR3 protein: CASSLIVGTGVETQYF
CDR3 DNA: TGTGCCAGCAGCTTAATCGTCGGGACAGGAGTAGAGACCCAGTACTTC

V gene: TRBV4-3
clone size: .
J gene: TRBJ2-5
D gene: .
CDR3 protein: CASSQQYSRDLDQETQYF
CDR3 DNA: TGCGCCAGCAGCCAACAATACAGCCGGGACCTGGACCAAGAGACCCAGTACTTC